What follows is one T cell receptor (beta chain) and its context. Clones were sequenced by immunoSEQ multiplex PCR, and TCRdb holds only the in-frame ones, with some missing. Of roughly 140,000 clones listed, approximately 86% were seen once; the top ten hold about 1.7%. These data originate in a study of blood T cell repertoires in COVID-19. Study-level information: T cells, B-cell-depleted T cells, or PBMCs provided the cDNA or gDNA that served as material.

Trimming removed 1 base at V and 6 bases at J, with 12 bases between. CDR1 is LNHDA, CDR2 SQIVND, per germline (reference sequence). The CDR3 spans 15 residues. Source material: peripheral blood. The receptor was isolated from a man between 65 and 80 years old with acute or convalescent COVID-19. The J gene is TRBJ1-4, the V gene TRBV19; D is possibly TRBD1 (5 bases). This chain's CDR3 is CASSIGGARYEKLFF. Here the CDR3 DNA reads TGTGCCAGTAGTATAGGTGGGGCCCGCTATGAAAAACTGTTTTTT.